This entry is about one T cell receptor (beta chain). Its antigen remains unknown. These data originate in a study of T cell repertoires in ileal Crohn's disease. For the study at large: Every patient was operated on for stricturing (roughly 61%) or penetrating (about 40%) complications.

Approximately 500 nanograms of biopsy DNA per sample underwent TCRB immunosequencing. Some clones are missing from TCRdb's copy, which holds only in-frame ones; the method was immunoSEQ multiplex PCR. The sample lists approximately 3,800 clones, roughly 80% seen once, with less than 7.5% in the top ten. The ends lost 4 bases at V and 7 bases at J; junction bases unmatched: 6. The V gene's germline CDR1 is LNHDA and CDR2 SQIVND (reference sequence). The CDR3 runs to 15 residues. Points from the study as a whole: Compared with CD4 T cells, sorted CD8 cells carried more expanded clones. Clonal expansions were more frequent in active smokers than non-smokers at surgery.

Material for sequencing was ileal tissue. The receptor was isolated from an adult with Crohn's disease. The chain links TRBV19 to TRBJ2-2; the match to TRBD1 covers 10 bases. The CDR3 sequence is CASSRQGASGGELFF. The CDR3 region has the DNA TGTGCCAGTAGTAGACAGGGGGCGTCAGGCGGGGAGCTGTTTTTT.